The entry below gives a single TCR beta chain sequence along with its context. Sequencing used immunoSEQ multiplex PCR; TCRdb keeps in-frame clones, though not all of them. Seen here are under 250,000 clones, roughly 84% observed once, and the top ten hold approximately 3.8%. This specimen belongs to a study of blood T cell repertoires in COVID-19. Study context: Collection of acute and convalescent COVID-19 samples took place in the United States, Italy and Spain. Sample material is recorded as cDNA or gDNA derived from T cells, B-cell-depleted T cells, or PBMCs.

The TCR originated in a woman aged 80 or over with acute or convalescent COVID-19. Source material: peripheral blood.

The CDR3 region is CSVESLNYGYTF. CDR3 DNA: TGCAGCGTTGAATCCCTTAACTATGGCTACACCTTC. The chain couples TRBV29-1 to TRBJ1-2; D unclear. This CDR3 spans 12 amino acids. CDR1 is SQVTM, CDR2 ANQGSEA, per germline. The germline V and J ends were trimmed by 2 bases and 1 base, with 5 bases remaining between them.